A single sample is the source of the 25 T cell receptor beta chains below, sequenced in a study of T-cell reconstitution after alpha-beta-depleted transplantation in children. The TCRbeta library incorporated unique molecular identifiers. TCRdb independently ran MiXCR on the PCR reads; one entry per CDR3 protein. The table has some 200,000 distinct CDR3 sequences, roughly 6% seen once. This specimen consisted of PBMCs, obtained before TCRalphabeta/CD19-depleted stem cell transplant. The origin of the receptors is a girl in the first two years of life with combined immunodeficiency, due to receive a stem cell transplant.

This clonotype came up many times. J is TRBJ2-5 and V is TRBV12-3 or TRBV12-4; 12 bases match TRBD2. The CDR3 length is 17 residues. V gave up 5 bases and J gave up 2 bases; unmatched junction bases: 9. The CDR3 DNA reads TGTGCCAGCAGTACCCTAGGACTAGCGGGGAGGCAAGAGACCCAGTACTTC. Translation gives CASSTLGLAGRQETQYF.

The chain employs TRBV7-2 and TRBJ2-1, with a weak D call TRBD1 (5 bases). CDR3 length: 15 amino acids. V was trimmed by 2 bases and J by 3 bases, leaving 11 bases between them. Germline CDR1 and CDR2: SGHTA and FQGNSA. For the CDR3, the DNA is TGTGCCAGCAGCTTACAGGGCACTTTCTACAATGAGCAGTTCTTC. This sequence encodes CASSLQGTFYNEQFF.

The V and J genes are TRBV4-2 and TRBJ2-1; unclear D gene. Trimming stripped 2 bases from V and 2 bases from J, with 13 bases between. CDR1 and CDR2 (germline): LGHNA, YNFKEQ. This CDR3 contains 16 residues. In DNA, the CDR3 is TGTGCCAGCAGCCAACTGGCTAGTGACGCCTACAATGAGCAGTTCTTC. Encoded protein: CASSQLASDAYNEQFF.

The table lists this clonotype with many counts. The V call is TRBV7-8, the J call TRBJ2-5, with D unresolved. Between the trimmed V and J ends, which lost 1 base and 5 bases, there was a span of 11 bases. The CDR3 is made up of 14 amino acids. The germline V gene encodes CDR1 SGHVS and CDR2 FQNEAQ. This CDR3 reads CASSLDLVSETQYF. The CDR3 DNA is TGTGCCAGCAGCTTAGATCTAGTATCGGAGACCCAGTACTTC.

This clonotype has a handful of counts. The chain's CDR3 is CASSQPGSVYEQYF. CDR3 coding DNA: TGTGCCAGCAGCCAACCGGGTTCAGTATACGAGCAGTACTTC. The V and J genes are TRBV16 and TRBJ2-7; D remains ambiguous. The CDR3 spans 14 residues. The germline V gene has CDR1 KGHSY and CDR2 FQNENV. V gave up 2 bases and J gave up 4 bases, with 12 bases separating them.

This clonotype was counted at least ten times. V and J are TRBV20-1 and TRBJ1-1, with D perhaps matching TRBD1 (6 bases). CDR1 DFQATT and CDR2 SNEGSKA come from the germline V gene (reference sequence). The CDR3 sequence is 11 residues long. V dropped 7 bases and J dropped 4 bases, with 10 bases sitting between them. CDR3 in amino acids: CSVVRGTEAFF. As DNA, the CDR3 is TGCAGTGTCGTCAGGGGCACTGAAGCTTTCTTT.

This clonotype was observed many times. J is TRBJ2-1 and V is TRBV12-3 or TRBV12-4; D is unclear. V dropped 4 bases and J dropped 3 bases, with 4 bases sitting between them. The CDR3 is made up of 12 amino acids. The CDR3 nucleotides are TGTGCCAGCAGTTGGGGCTACAATGAGCAGTTCTTC. As protein: CASSWGYNEQFF.

The sample holds many counts of this clonotype. V is TRBV6-5 and J is TRBJ1-2; the match to TRBD1 covers 9 bases. The V segment lost 6 bases and the J segment 4 bases; nucleotides outside the gene matches: 3. Germline-derived CDR1 and CDR2 are MNHEY and SVGAGI. CDR3 size: 13 residues. CDR3 sequence reads: CASSRDRAYGYTF. The DNA of the CDR3 is TGTGCCAGCAGCCGGGACAGGGCCTATGGCTACACCTTC.

This clonotype showed up many times. The chain joins TRBV29-1 to TRBJ2-3; 7 positions match TRBD1. CDR1 SQVTM and CDR2 ANQGSEA come from the germline V gene. The CDR3 has 17 residues. Trimming took 0 bases from V and 0 from J; bases not matched to a gene: 9. The CDR3 nucleotides read TGCAGCGTTGAAGATCAGAGGGGGCTAGGTAGCACAGATACGCAGTATTTT. This codes for CSVEDQRGLGSTDTQYF.

Many counts were recorded for this clonotype. The J gene is TRBJ2-5, the V gene TRBV19; possible D gene TRBD2, 5 bases. The CDR3 is 15 amino acids. V gave up 5 bases and J gave up 0 bases, with 13 bases separating them. CDR1 LNHDA and CDR2 SQIVND come from the germline V gene (reference sequence). CDR3 in DNA: TGTGCCAGTAGTGGTTCGACGGGGTACCAAGAGACCCAGTACTTC. Its protein is CASSGSTGYQETQYF.

This clonotype was counted many times. The gene calls are TRBV5-1 and TRBJ2-7, with TRBD2 matching over 12 bases. Germline trimming cut 0 bases from V and 3 bases from J; bases unmatched to any gene: 10. The CDR3 covers 18 residues. Germline V lookup: CDR1 SGHRS, CDR2 YFSETQ. DNA for the CDR3: TGCGCCAGCAGCTTGGCTTTTACTAGCGGGAGGCCAAGCTACGAGCAGTACTTC. This encodes CASSLAFTSGRPSYEQYF. The variable domain in full, completed from reference TRBV5-1 and TRBJ2-7, reads KAGVTQTPRYLIKTRGQQVTLSCSPISGHRSVSWYQQTPGQGLQFLFEYFSETQRNKGNFPGRFSGRQFSNSRSEMNVSTLELGDSALYLCASSLAFTSGRPSYEQYFGPGTRLTVT.

This clonotype was observed many times. The chain is built from TRBV20-1 and TRBJ2-7; 9 bases match TRBD2. Germline assignment: CDR1 DFQATT and CDR2 SNEGSKA (reference sequence). V dropped 6 bases and J dropped 6; count of bases not matched to a gene: 15. This CDR3 contains 15 residues. CDR3 in DNA: TGCAGTGCCCCCGGTTGGCGGGGGGGGAGGAGCGAGCAGTACTTC. Translated: CSAPGWRGGRSEQYF.

Note on this clonotype: A read error may be the cause here, since a much bigger clone is one base away. This is likely a read error, given that the CDR3 carries no conserved phenylalanine or tryptophan at its end. The V gene is TRBV4-3, the J gene TRBJ2-5, with 8 bases matching TRBD1. CDR1 LGHNA and CDR2 YSLEER come from the germline V gene. This CDR3 has 15 amino acids. Unmatched junction bases numbered 2, after V lost 0 bases and J lost 2 bases. The DNA of the CDR3 is TGCGCCAGCAGCCAAGACTACAGGGGGCAAGAGACCCAGTACTCC. Translation: CASSQDYRGQETQYS.

Notes on this clonotype: A much bigger clone sits one base away, suggesting this may be a read error. The chain uses TRBV27 and TRBJ2-1; D uncertain. This CDR3 is built from 14 residues. In germline, CDR1 is MNHEY, CDR2 SMNVEV (reference sequence). Trimming took off 7 bases at V and 9 bases at J, with 19 bases between the two ends. Here the CDR3 reads CASISELPFLEQFF. The CDR3 DNA reads TGTGCCAGCATTTCCGAACTCCCGTTTCTTGAGCAGTTCTTC.

The sample holds many counts of this clonotype. J is TRBJ2-1 and V is TRBV25-1, with 8 bases that match TRBD2. CDR3 length: 15 amino acids. With 2 bases clipped from V and 1 base from J, the junction kept 1 base outside the gene matches. The germline gives CDR1 MGHDK, CDR2 SYGVNS. This CDR3 is CASSERGGSYNEQFF. CDR3 DNA sequence: TGTGCCAGCAGTGAACGGGGGGGATCCTACAATGAGCAGTTCTTC. The variable domain in full, with the rest retrieved from reference TRBV25-1 and TRBJ2-1, is EADIYQTPRYLVIGTGKKITLECSQTMGHDKMYWYQQDPGMELHLIHYSYGVNSTEKGDLSSESTVSRIRTEHFPLTLESARPSHTSQYLCASSERGGSYNEQFFGPGTRLTVL.

The V call is TRBV4-3, the J call TRBJ1-2; D unresolved. Germline loops: CDR1 LGHNA, CDR2 YSLEER. Trimming cost V 0 bases and J 1 base, with 15 bases left between them. This CDR3 spans 17 amino acids. The chain's CDR3 is CASSQDQQHRFNYGYTF. The CDR3 DNA follows: TGCGCCAGCAGCCAAGATCAGCAACACCGGTTTAACTATGGCTACACCTTC.

This clonotype was detected many times. V is TRBV12-3 or TRBV12-4 and J is TRBJ2-1, with D possibly TRBD1 on 5 matching bases. V lost 0 bases, J lost 12 bases, and 6 bases lay in between. The CDR3 totals 11 residues. The DNA for the CDR3 is TGTGCCAGCAGTTTAGCGGGGCGGCAGTTCTTC. Encoded protein: CASSLAGRQFF.

Ten or more counts support this clonotype. The chain uses TRBV4-3 and TRBJ2-3; D gene ambiguous. Germline V gene sequence: CDR1 LGHNA, CDR2 YSLEER. CDR3 length: 13 residues. V lost 0 bases and J 5 bases, leaving 6 bases between the germline ends. DNA for the CDR3: TGCGCCAGCAGCCAAGATTCCGAAGATACGCAGTATTTT. Protein: CASSQDSEDTQYF.

This clonotype was picked up many times. The chain has TRBV7-2 and TRBJ1-5, with D hard to call. This CDR3 spans 13 amino acids. The germline CDR1 and CDR2 sequences are SGHTA and FQGNSA. With 1 base removed from V and 5 bases from J, the gap between germline ends came to 6 bases. The CDR3 DNA reads as TGTGCCAGCAGCTTAGTTGCCTATCAGCCCCAGCATTTT. Translation: CASSLVAYQPQHF.

The sample holds many counts of this clonotype. This chain connects TRBV12-3 or TRBV12-4 to TRBJ2-2; no clear D. Between the trimmed V and J ends, which lost 6 bases and 4 bases, there was a span of 12 bases. The CDR3 consists of 14 residues. CDR3 protein: CASSITERTGELFF. The DNA for the CDR3 is TGTGCCAGCAGCATTACAGAGCGCACCGGGGAGCTGTTTTTT.

This clonotype was detected ten times or more. V is TRBV28 and J is TRBJ1-1, with D tentatively TRBD1 (6 bases). CDR3 length equals 14 residues. The V and J ends lost 6 bases and 7 bases respectively, with 18 bases between them. Germline V gene data show CDR1 as MDHEN and CDR2 as SYDVKM. CDR3 DNA sequence: TGTGCCAGCAGAACCCACAGGGTTTGGTTTGAAGCTTTCTTT. Protein product: CASRTHRVWFEAFF.

This clonotype was found many times. V is TRBV16 and J is TRBJ1-1; D is unresolved. CDR3 length: 12 residues. Deletions cut 0 bases from V and 7 bases from J, with 6 bases between. Germline CDR1 reads KGHSY; CDR2 reads FQNENV. The CDR3 loop is CASSQSTREAFF. CDR3 coding DNA: TGTGCCAGCAGCCAATCTACCCGTGAAGCTTTCTTT.

The rearrangement uses TRBV5-1 and TRBJ2-1, with TRBD2 matching 13 bases. J lost 9 bases, V lost 0 bases, and 3 bases had no gene match. This CDR3 spans 15 amino acids. Germline V CDR1 and CDR2: SGHRS, YFSETQ. The CDR3 sequence is CASSLGTSGRAEQFF. The CDR3 nucleotides are TGCGCCAGCAGCTTGGGGACTAGCGGGAGAGCTGAGCAGTTCTTC.

This clonotype occurred many times. This chain uses TRBV9 with TRBJ2-7; D is possibly TRBD2 (6 bases). There are 13 residues in the CDR3. Germline V gives CDR1 SGDLS, CDR2 YYNGEE. Trimming removed 5 bases from V and 2 bases from J, with 11 bases in between. The CDR3 region has the DNA TGTGCCAGCAGGGGAGGTGGAACCTACGAGCAGTACTTC. Translated, it gives CASRGGGTYEQYF.

This clonotype was counted many times. The chain is built from TRBV6-1 and TRBJ2-7, with 8 bases identical to TRBD1. J was trimmed by 4 bases and V by 5 bases; bases with no gene match: 4. CDR3 length equals 13 residues. Germline-derived CDR1 and CDR2 are MNHNS and SASEGT. CDR3 DNA sequence: TGTGCCAGCAGTCCCCGGACAGGGTACGAGCAGTACTTC. Its translation: CASSPRTGYEQYF.